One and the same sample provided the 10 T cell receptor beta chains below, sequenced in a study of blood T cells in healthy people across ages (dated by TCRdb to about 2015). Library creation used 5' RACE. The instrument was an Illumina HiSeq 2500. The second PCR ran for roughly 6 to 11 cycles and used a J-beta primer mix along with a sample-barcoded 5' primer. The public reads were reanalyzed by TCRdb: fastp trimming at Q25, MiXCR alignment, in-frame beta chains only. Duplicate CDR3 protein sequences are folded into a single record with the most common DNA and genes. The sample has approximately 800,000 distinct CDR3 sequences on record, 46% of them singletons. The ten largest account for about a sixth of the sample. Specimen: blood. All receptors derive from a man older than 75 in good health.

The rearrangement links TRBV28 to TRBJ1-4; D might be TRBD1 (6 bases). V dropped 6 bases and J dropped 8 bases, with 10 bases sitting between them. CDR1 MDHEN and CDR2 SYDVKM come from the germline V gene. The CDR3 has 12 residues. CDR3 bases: TGTGCCAGCAGAGCAGGGGTGGAAAAACTGTTTTTT. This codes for CASRAGVEKLFF.

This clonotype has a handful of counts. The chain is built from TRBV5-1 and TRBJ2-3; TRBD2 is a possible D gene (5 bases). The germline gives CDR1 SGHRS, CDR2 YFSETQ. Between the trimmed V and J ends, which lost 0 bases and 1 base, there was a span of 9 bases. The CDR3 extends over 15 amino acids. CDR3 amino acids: CASSLERAGTDTQYF. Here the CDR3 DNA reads TGCGCCAGCAGCTTGGAGAGAGCGGGCACAGATACGCAGTATTTT.

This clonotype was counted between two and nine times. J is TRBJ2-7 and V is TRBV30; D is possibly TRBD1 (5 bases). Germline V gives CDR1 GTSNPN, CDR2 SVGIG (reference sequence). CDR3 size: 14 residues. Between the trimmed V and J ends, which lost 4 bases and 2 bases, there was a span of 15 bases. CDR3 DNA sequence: TGTGCCTGGACCCCCGGACGCAGGGCCTACGAGCAGTACTTC. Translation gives CAWTPGRRAYEQYF.

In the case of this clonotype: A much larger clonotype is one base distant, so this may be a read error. Here the CDR3 DNA reads TGTGCCAGCAGCCAAGATCGGGGCTTTCATTCCTACGGGCAGTACTTC. Protein product: CASSQDRGFHSYGQYF. The chain combines TRBV4-2 with TRBJ2-7, with D possibly being TRBD1 or TRBD2 (5 bases each). CDR3 length: 16 amino acids. In germline, CDR1 is LGHNA, CDR2 YNFKEQ.

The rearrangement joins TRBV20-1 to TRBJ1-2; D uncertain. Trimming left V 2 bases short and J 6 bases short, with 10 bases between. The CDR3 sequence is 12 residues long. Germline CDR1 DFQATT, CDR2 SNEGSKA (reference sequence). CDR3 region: CSARKQEDGYTF. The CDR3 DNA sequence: TGCAGTGCTAGAAAGCAGGAGGATGGCTACACCTTC.

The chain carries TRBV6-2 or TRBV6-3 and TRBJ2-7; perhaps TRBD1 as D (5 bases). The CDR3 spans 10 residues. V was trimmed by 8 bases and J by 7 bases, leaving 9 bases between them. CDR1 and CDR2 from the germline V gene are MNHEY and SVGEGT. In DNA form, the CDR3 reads TGTGCCAGCTCAGGGTTTGAGCAGTACTTC. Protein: CASSGFEQYF.

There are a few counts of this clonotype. CDR3 protein: CASSKTSGQEQYF. DNA for the CDR3: TGTGCCAGCAGCAAAACTAGCGGCCAAGAGCAGTACTTC. J is TRBJ2-7 and V is TRBV7-2, with 8 nucleotides matching TRBD2. J gave up 7 bases and V 5 bases, and 7 bases lay outside the gene matches. The CDR3 spans 13 residues. Germline values: CDR1 SGHTA, CDR2 FQGNSA.

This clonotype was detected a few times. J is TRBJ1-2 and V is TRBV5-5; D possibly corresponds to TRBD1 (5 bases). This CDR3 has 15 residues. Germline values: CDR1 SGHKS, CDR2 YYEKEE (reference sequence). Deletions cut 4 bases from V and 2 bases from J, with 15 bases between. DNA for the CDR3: TGTGCCAGCAGCACCCTTCAGGGAGTGAACTATGGCTACACCTTC. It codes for CASSTLQGVNYGYTF.

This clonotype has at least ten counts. CDR3 bases: TGTGCCAGCAGCTTAACACAGGGCGGGTATGGCTACACCTTC. It specifies CASSLTQGGYGYTF. The chain has TRBV11-2 and TRBJ1-2; maybe TRBD1 (6 bases). V lost 2 bases, J lost 5 bases, and 12 bases lay in between. There are 14 residues in the CDR3. CDR1 and CDR2 (germline): SGHAT, FQNNGV.

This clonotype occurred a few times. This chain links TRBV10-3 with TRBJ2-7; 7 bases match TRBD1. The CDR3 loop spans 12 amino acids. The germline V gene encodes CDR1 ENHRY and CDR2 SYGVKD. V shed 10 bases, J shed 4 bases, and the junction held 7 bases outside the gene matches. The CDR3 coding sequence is TGTGCCACGACGACAGGGCAATACGAGCAGTACTTC. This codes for CATTTGQYEQYF.